This TCR beta chain emerged from a study of cytomegalovirus exposure and HLA in healthy donors (dated by TCRdb to about 2017). With respect to the entire study: In an earlier analysis of several hundred of the donors, 276 Gb of sequence data and some 100 million unique TCR beta sequences from about 180 million T cells were reported. An early release covering some 640 HLA-typed donors comprised approximately 290 gigabases of sequencing data and tens of millions of unique TCR sequences. The genetic ancestry cluster associated with self-reported Caucasian donors included 70% to 85% of the 398 genotyped donors. The study was designed to test whether signatures of past pathogen exposure could be identified by cataloging public T cell receptors. The study used immunosequencing to profile the T cell repertoires of several hundred subjects and linked those repertoires to cytomegalovirus serostatus. In addition to the first cohort of hundreds of subjects, a separate validation cohort of 130 or so different subjects was used. To predict cytomegalovirus infection status, the study brought together high-throughput TCR immunosequencing, statistical association of individual TCRs with disease status, and machine learning. A later analysis re-examined previously published TCR beta repertoires from just over 650 donors and added high-resolution HLA genotyping to investigate patterns of TCR occurrence. Rather than using new phenotypic data, the later analysis identified candidate immune exposures from TCR beta sequences and from how often those sequences occurred across donors. An earlier analysis of approximately 630 of the donors applied high-throughput TCR beta sequencing to assess whether each TCR beta V gene segment acted as functional or pseudogenic. Alongside the repertoire data, information on donor age, sex, ethnicity and CMV serostatus was compiled. A later genetic analysis used genome-wide SNP genotypes for about 65% of the roughly 670 donors, treating that subset as a discovery cohort. Every discovery cohort repertoire had been produced on one sequencing platform. HLA typing included class I and class II loci at four-digit resolution. Typing coverage differed by locus: A, B, C, DRB1 and DQB1 were typed in roughly 629-640 donors, DQA1 in about 500, DPA1 in over 600, and DPB1 in 400 to 480. Because of strong linkage in the cohort, a few DR-DQ haplotypes were treated as single units for association and clustering. On average, roughly 240,000 unique TCR beta nucleotide sequences were sequenced per donor among 398 genotyped donors of the cohort, with approximately 18% of those sequences being non-productive. Here is what the overall study found, with its caveats: Strong co-occurrence of HLA alleles, especially DR and DQ, made assigning TCR associations to individual alleles difficult. Several of the top co-occurrence clusters appeared to be linked to parvovirus B19, influenza, CMV and Epstein-Barr virus, according to a later analysis. According to a later analysis, most CMV-associated TCR beta chains appeared to be HLA-restricted, and the HLA associations seemed to be driven largely by CMV exposure. The authors suggested that the approach could potentially be extended to other disease states and immunological phenotypes. An earlier analysis of approximately 530 of the donors showed that most TCR beta V segments appeared in productive rearrangements either about 87% or about 30% of the time, which broadly matched IMGT annotations. The classifier was reported to diagnose cytomegalovirus status with high specificity and sensitivity in both the original cohort and the validation cohort. A further reported finding was that TCR beta sequences accurately predicted the HLA-A and HLA-B alleles for most subjects in the first cohort. Compared with equally common non-associated chains, HLA-associated TCR beta chains in a later analysis were more clonally expanded and had lower generation probabilities. In vitro tests confirmed that a few of the cytomegalovirus-associated TCR beta chains recognize cytomegalovirus antigens. Roughly 17 rarely observed V segments, including chromosome 9 orphons, were excluded from the earlier analysis of approximately 600 of the donors because counts were too low. A cluster of highly shared sequence variants was judged likely to be a technical artifact of the sequencing pipeline. In a later genetic analysis, a missense DCLRE1C variant was associated with V-gene and J-gene trimming of TCR beta chains, and the association was replicated in an independent cohort. A total of 150 to 200 TCR beta chains were listed by the study as associated with cytomegalovirus. According to a later genetic analysis, donors in an Asian-associated ancestry cluster had fewer N-insertions in productive TCRs than the roughly 700-donor mean. The presence/absence analyses assumed that sequencing depth was roughly uniform across donors, and that assumption may not be true. Some IMGT-functional V segments, including TRBV6-2 and TRBV6-3, could not be told apart with the 87-base-pair reads, so those segments were excluded. Only TCR beta chains were sequenced in this cohort, and the absence of alpha or paired-chain data limited detectable features. In a later analysis, over 15,000 TCR beta sequences were associated with specific HLA alleles at a false discovery rate of 0.05. A later analysis found that TCR association rates varied across HLA loci, with DRB1 alleles showing the most associated TCRs and HLA-C alleles the fewest. Immune exposure information for the cohort was limited to CMV serostatus. Most TCR sequences were observed very rarely across donors, whereas some public TCRs were present in many individuals. HLA typing was unavailable for some donors at each locus, so association tests used only the typed subset. Linkage disequilibrium might explain the correlated functional status among segregating V segments, but an unknown experimental factor could not be excluded.

The cohort was made up of approximately 670 healthy bone marrow donors. All cohort members were sampled while nominally healthy, although unrecorded immune exposures were likely present. The donor tested CMV seropositive, placing the donor among the 289 seropositive members of the cohort. A peripheral blood sample was provided by each donor, and peripheral blood mononuclear cells were used for TCR beta sequencing. Genomic DNA was extracted from the blood cell samples with the Qiagen DNeasy Blood Extraction Kit. This clone was detected only once. What this receptor recognizes is not known. One base away there is no much larger clone; base qualities are not given. The CDR3 starts with the cysteine, ends with the phenylalanine, and has 18 residues. Only CDR3 DNA is held: 54 bases, read in frame from base 1. V sheds 1 base and J sheds 3 bases, leaving 18 bases between their ends. According to the germline V gene, CDR1 reads SGHAT and CDR2 reads FQNNGV.

Library preparation employed the immunoSEQ multiplex PCR assay. The multiplex PCR relied on a mix of 60 forward primers for TCR Vbeta segments and 13 reverse primers for TCR Jbeta segments. A multiplex PCR assay on genomic DNA amplified the CDR3 region of rearranged TCR beta genes. The Illumina HiSeq System was used to sequence the amplified TCR beta libraries as 87-base-pair reads. In the original analysis: A later analysis tallied 80 million to 95 million unique TCR beta chains across the 700 or so repertoires, and around 12 million of those chains were shared by two or more donors. A nearest-neighbor algorithm error-corrected the raw reads and collapsed the reads into unique sequences, merging closely related sequences to remove PCR and sequencing errors. V, D and J gene segments were assigned by aligning CDR3 sequences to IMGT reference sequences. For a sequence to be retained, a match of at least six nucleotides to both a V gene segment and a J gene segment was required. A rearrangement counted as productive if the CDR3 had no stop codons and remained in frame with V and J, and every other rearrangement counted as non-productive. Following IMGT convention, CDR3 was defined as the stretch from the second conserved V-encoded cysteine to the conserved J-encoded phenylalanine. The earlier analysis of about 610 of the donors excluded any sequence lacking an unambiguous match to a single V gene segment. An earlier analysis of fewer than 750 of the donors classified V segments as functional when productive rearrangements were above 56.7% and as segregating when the standard deviation between donors was above 5%. To diagnose cytomegalovirus status from the catalog of TCR beta chain sequences, a statistical classification framework was built. A later analysis assigned V and J genes by comparing TCR nucleotide sequences with IMGT/GENE-DB human TR gene sequences. The TCRdist pipeline was used in a later analysis to assign CDR3 sequences and most-parsimonious VDJ recombination scenarios. In a later analysis, each TCR beta chain was defined by its CDR3 amino acid sequence together with its V-gene family, and reads without a unique V-gene family were excluded. As a way to deal with suspected cross-contamination and a sequencing artifact, a later analysis dropped over 550 nucleotide sequences that were highly shared and had low generation probability. In a later analysis, a clonal expansion index for each public chain was calculated from normalized within-repertoire ranks of inferred template counts. In a later analysis, generation probabilities were computed using a VDJ recombination model fitted to out-of-frame rearrangements, and the results were checked against IGoR. Hypergeometric tests were used in a later analysis to score TCR-TCR, TCR-HLA and TCR-CMV co-occurrence, with a repertoire-size bias correction applied to the TCR pairs. A later analysis estimated false discovery rates by permuting HLA or CMV assignments 20 times. In a later analysis, co-occurring TCRs were grouped using DBSCAN, and TCRdist sequence similarity was added for clustering within HLA-allele-positive subsets. For co-occurrence clustering, repertoires with fewer than 30,000 or more than 120,000 public chains were excluded, along with a handful of repertoires with anomalous nucleotide sharing. TCRdb took this table from immuneACCESS and kept in-frame rearrangements with V and J called. Such tables lack part of the clones; where checked against another copy, unresolved V genes explain under half of the gap, and the rest is unexplained. V, J and clone size were drawn from that table, and D and trimming were deduced from the DNA. The table for this sample lists roughly 150,000 clones; around two thirds of them were counted only once. 10% of the sample belongs to the ten largest clones.

The source of this sequence is a man aged 30 to 39 in good health and CMV-seropositive. Recombination joined TRBV11-2 with TRBJ2-2, with TRBD2 as a weak D call on 5 bases. Material: PBMCs. CDR3 sequence: CASSLVPGSGMDTGELFF. The DNA is as follows: TGTGCCAGCAGCTTAGTTCCCGGGTCGGGGATGGACACCGGGGAGCTGTTTTTT.